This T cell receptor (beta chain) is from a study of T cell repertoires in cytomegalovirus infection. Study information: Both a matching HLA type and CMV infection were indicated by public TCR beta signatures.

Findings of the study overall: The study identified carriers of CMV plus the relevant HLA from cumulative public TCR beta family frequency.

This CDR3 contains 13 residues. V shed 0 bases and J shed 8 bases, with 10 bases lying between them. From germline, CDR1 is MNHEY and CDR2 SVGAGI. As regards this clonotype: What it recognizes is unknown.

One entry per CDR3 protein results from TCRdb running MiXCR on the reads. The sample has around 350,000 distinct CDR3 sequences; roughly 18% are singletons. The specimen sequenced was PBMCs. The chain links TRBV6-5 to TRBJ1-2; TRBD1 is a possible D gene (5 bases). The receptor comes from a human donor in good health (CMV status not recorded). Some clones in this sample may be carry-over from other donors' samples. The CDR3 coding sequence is TGTGCCAGCAGTTACTCTAGAGGGGTCGGCTACACCTTC. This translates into CASSYSRGVGYTF.